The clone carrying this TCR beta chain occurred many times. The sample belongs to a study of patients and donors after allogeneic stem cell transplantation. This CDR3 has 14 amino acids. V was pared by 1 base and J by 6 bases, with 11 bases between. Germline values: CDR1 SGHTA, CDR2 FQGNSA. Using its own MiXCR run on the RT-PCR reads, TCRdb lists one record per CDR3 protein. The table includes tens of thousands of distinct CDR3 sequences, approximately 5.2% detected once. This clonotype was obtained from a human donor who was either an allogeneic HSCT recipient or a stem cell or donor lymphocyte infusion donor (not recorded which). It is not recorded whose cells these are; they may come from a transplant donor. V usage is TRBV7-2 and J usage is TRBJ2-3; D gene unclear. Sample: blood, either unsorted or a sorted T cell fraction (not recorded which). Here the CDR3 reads CASSLVHHGDTQYF. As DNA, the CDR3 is TGTGCCAGCAGCTTAGTCCACCACGGGGATACGCAGTATTTT.